A selection of T cell receptor beta chains follows, all from one sample in a study of CD8 T cells in cerebrospinal fluid in Alzheimer's disease. TCRdb re-called the 10x single-cell sequencing reads, yielding one record per CDR3 amino acid sequence without DNA. The sample has over 1,000 distinct CDR3 sequences, and its top ten clones hold around 20%. The specimen sequenced was cerebrospinal fluid. The source is a human donor with Parkinson's disease. The CDR3 runs from the conserved cysteine through the conserved F or W. Rows may omit the clone size; those that give it use once, few, many or a size class.

v_call	j_call	cdr3_length	clone_size	cdr3_aa
TRBV29-1	TRBJ2-2	12	medium-sized	CSVRGGPGELFF
TRBV24-1	TRBJ1-2	13	NA	CATSDFAGYGYTF
TRBV10-2	TRBJ2-2	13	medium-sized	CASSATGSGELFF
TRBV4-1	TRBJ2-7	15	large	CASSHATGGGYEQYF
TRBV6-1	TRBJ1-2	14	NA	CATLREGEGYGYTF
TRBV9	TRBJ2-5	15	NA	CASSVDAQYQETQYF
TRBV2	TRBJ1-1	15	medium-sized	CASSEPSTGVTEAFF
TRBV27	TRBJ1-1	15	medium-sized	CASSLNLGTNTEAFF
TRBV12-3/TRBV12-4	TRBJ1-6	18	medium-sized	CASSLDRGLRAYNSPLHF
TRBV4-3	TRBJ1-3	16	medium-sized	CASSQERGSAGNTIYF
TRBV15	TRBJ2-7	12	medium-sized	CATSSGGYEQYF
TRBV19	TRBJ1-1	14	NA	CASSKGSGGTEAFF